Sequencing of this TCR beta chain was carried out in a study of cytomegalovirus exposure and HLA in healthy donors. Study-level points and caveats: HLA alleles showed associations with around 15,000 TCR beta sequences in a later analysis, at a 0.05 false discovery rate.

Concerning this clone: What it binds is unknown.

The PCR contained 60 Vbeta and 13 Jbeta primers. TCRdb's table, derived via immunoSEQ multiplex PCR, lists solely in-frame clones and lacks some. The data contain about 240,000 clones, about 81% of them singletons. The sequenced sample was PBMCs. The receptor's source is a woman aged 40 to 49 in good health and CMV-seropositive.

The DNA for the CDR3 is TGTGCCAGCAGTTACTCGAAACATCACACCGGGGAGCTGTTTTTT. It specifies CASSYSKHHTGELFF. The chain has TRBV6-5 and TRBJ2-2; D call uncertain. V was shortened by 0 bases and J by 3 bases, with 8 bases between the two germline ends. The germline V gene has CDR1 MNHEY and CDR2 SVGAGI. The CDR3 sequence is 15 residues long.